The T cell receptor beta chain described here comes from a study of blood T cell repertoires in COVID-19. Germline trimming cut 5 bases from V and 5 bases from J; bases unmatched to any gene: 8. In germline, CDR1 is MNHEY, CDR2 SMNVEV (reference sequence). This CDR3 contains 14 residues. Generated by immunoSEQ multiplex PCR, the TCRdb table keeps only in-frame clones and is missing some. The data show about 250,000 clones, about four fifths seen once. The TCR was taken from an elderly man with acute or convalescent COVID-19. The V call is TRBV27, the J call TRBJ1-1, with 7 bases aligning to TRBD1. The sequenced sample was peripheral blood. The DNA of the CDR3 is TGTGCCAGCAGTCCGCGACAGGGAGAAACTGAAGCTTTCTTT. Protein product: CASSPRQGETEAFF.